This T cell receptor beta chain was captured by sequencing in a study of long-term antiretroviral therapy in people with HIV. Runs used v3.0 of the immunoSEQ assay and were done at survey level. Clones were read by immunoSEQ multiplex PCR, and TCRdb kept only the in-frame ones, dropping some. The sample yields approximately 12,000 clones, more than 75% seen once. Specimens retained about 0.85-11 million cryopreserved PBMC preceding DNA extraction. Study-wide results and limits: Diversity remained lower than transplant donor controls, even though it increased after ART. Researchers lacked any data on ART adherence, viral resistance or therapy changes. Versus controls, repertoires in people with HIV had narrower CDR3 length ranges.

Remarks on this clone: Its antigen is unidentified.

The V and J ends lost 0 bases and 4 bases respectively, with 19 bases between them. This CDR3 region has 18 residues. Germline assignment: CDR1 LNHNV and CDR2 YYDKDF (reference sequence). Sample: unsorted PBMCs, taken just over 8 years after starting antiretroviral therapy. The receptor was isolated from a man in his fifties or sixties with HIV. This chain links TRBV15 with TRBJ1-5; a weak D match, TRBD1 (6 bases). The CDR3 reads CATSRDSNTGSGNQPQHF. For the CDR3, the DNA is TGTGCCACCAGCAGAGACTCGAATACAGGGTCTGGAAATCAGCCCCAGCATTTT.